This TCR beta chain was recovered during a study of T cell responses to AZD1222 COVID-19 vaccine. Germline CDR1 reads SNHLY; CDR2 reads FYNNEI. The CDR3 consists of 12 residues. V lost 6 bases to trimming and J lost 1 base, with 7 bases between them. TCRdb's copy holds only in-frame clones and misses some; the assay was immunoSEQ multiplex PCR. The table records approximately 79,000 clones, over 80% of them present only once. A single count supports this clone. The receptor was isolated from an adult in good health. The chain couples TRBV2 to TRBJ2-7, with D hard to call. This material consisted of peripheral blood, taken on day 0 of AZD1222 vaccination. The CDR3 region is CASSLDSYEQYF. The DNA of the CDR3 is TGTGCCAGCAGCCTAGATTCCTACGAGCAGTACTTC.